This T cell receptor beta chain originates from a study of blood T cell repertoires in COVID-19. Across the whole study: Spain, Italy and the United States supplied samples that represented acute and convalescent COVID-19. PBMCs, B-cell-depleted T cells, or T cells provided the cDNA or gDNA that made up the material.

This clone is a singleton in its sample. In the original workflow: Nucleated cell counts were estimated from reference gene primer amplification. Some clones are missing from TCRdb's copy, which holds only in-frame ones; the method was immunoSEQ multiplex PCR. The V and J calls and clone size are taken from that table; D and trimming were inferred from the DNA. Here the sample spans 300,000 to 400,000 clones, 80% to 90% being singletons. The clonotype originates from a man aged 50 to 60 with active or convalescent COVID-19. The sequenced material came from peripheral blood.

CDR3 sequence (DNA): TGTGCCAGCAAGAGGTGGGAAGGGGGCGTGGCTGGAAACACCATATATTTT. As protein: CASKRWEGGVAGNTIYF. This chain joins TRBV27 and TRBJ1-3, with 7 positions matching TRBD1. This CDR3 is built from 17 residues. J gave up 2 bases and V 7 bases, and 14 bases lay outside the gene matches. Germline V CDR1 and CDR2: MNHEY, SMNVEV (reference sequence).